The 5 T cell receptor beta chains reported below all come from one sample, sequenced in a study of blood T cell repertoires in COVID-19. The assay was immunoSEQ multiplex PCR, and TCRdb's table has in-frame clones only and misses some. The repertoire consists of approximately 300,000 clones, with 90% occurring once and the leading ten covering roughly 7.3%. Sequencing was done on a sample of peripheral blood. Receptors were obtained from a woman under 40 with COVID-19, enrolled during active disease.

The chain recombines TRBV6-2 or TRBV6-3 with TRBJ1-5; the D is unclear. With 0 bases removed from V and 9 bases from J, the gap between germline ends came to 15 bases. This CDR3 is built from 15 residues. Germline V gives CDR1 MNHEY, CDR2 SVGEGT. CDR3 DNA: TGTGCCAGCAGTTACTCGGAAGGCAGGCTCGCGCCCCAGCATTTT. Translating it yields CASSYSEGRLAPQHF.

This clone was seen a single time. The chain is built from TRBV5-5 and TRBJ2-2; 8 nucleotides match TRBD2. The J segment lost 7 bases and the V segment lost 6 bases, leaving 11 bases of the junction unmatched. Germline V lookup: CDR1 SGHKS, CDR2 YYEKEE (reference sequence). This CDR3 comprises 15 residues. In DNA form, the CDR3 reads TGTGCCAGCACCGACTTAGCGGGAAAGGACGGGGAGCTGTTTTTT. Amino acids: CASTDLAGKDGELFF.

CDR3 in DNA: TGCGCCAGCACTGGCACAGATACGCAGTATTTT. Translation gives CASTGTDTQYF. This sequence joins TRBV5-1 and TRBJ2-3; D is uncertain. The germline gives CDR1 SGHRS, CDR2 YFSETQ. The CDR3 covers 11 residues. Trimming removed 6 bases from V and 1 base from J, with 3 bases in between.

The rearrangement uses TRBV3-1 (or the pseudogene TRBV3-2) and TRBJ2-5, with TRBD2 identical over 9 bases. Trimming at V came to 3 bases and at J to 4 bases, leaving 12 bases not matched to a gene. The germline CDR1 and CDR2 sequences are LGHDT and YNNKEL (reference sequence). This CDR3 has 17 residues. CDR3 coding DNA: TGTGCCAGCAGCCAGGGGCTGAGCGGGAGGATCGGAGAGACCCAGTACTTC. Protein product: CASSQGLSGRIGETQYF.

The chain recombines TRBV28 with TRBJ1-4; TRBD1 matches 8 bases. The CDR3 loop spans 15 amino acids. Germline-derived CDR1 and CDR2 are MDHEN and SYDVKM. The trim removed 5 bases at V and 6 bases at J, leaving 8 bases unmatched. Here the CDR3 reads CASSDITGGDEKLFF. The CDR3 region has the DNA TGTGCCAGCAGTGACATAACAGGGGGGGATGAAAAACTGTTTTTT.